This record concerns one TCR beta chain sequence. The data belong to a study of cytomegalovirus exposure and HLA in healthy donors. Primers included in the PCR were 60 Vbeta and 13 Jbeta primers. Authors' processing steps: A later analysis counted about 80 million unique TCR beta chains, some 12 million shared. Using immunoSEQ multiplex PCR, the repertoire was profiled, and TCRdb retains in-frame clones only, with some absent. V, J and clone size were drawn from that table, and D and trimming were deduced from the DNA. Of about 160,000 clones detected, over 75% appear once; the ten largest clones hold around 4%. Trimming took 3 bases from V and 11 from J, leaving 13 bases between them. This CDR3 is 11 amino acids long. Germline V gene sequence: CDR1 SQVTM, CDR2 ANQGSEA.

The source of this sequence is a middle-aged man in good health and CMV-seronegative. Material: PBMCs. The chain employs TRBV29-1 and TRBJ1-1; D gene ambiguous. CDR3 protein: CSVDGSGVAFF. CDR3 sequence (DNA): TGCAGCGTTGACGGGTCGGGTGTGGCTTTCTTT.